One T cell receptor (beta chain) is described in this entry. The antigen is undetermined. The data belong to a study of cytomegalovirus exposure and HLA in healthy donors. The study ran its PCR with 60 Vbeta and 13 Jbeta primers. The method was immunoSEQ multiplex PCR; TCRdb's version includes in-frame clones alone and lacks a portion of them. This sample carries about 140,000 clones, about 85% of them seen once, and the ten largest clones take 3.1%. The study, taken as a whole, reports: Among donors in an Asian-associated ancestry cluster, a later analysis reportedly found fewer N-insertions than the roughly 610-donor mean. Several of the most significant clusters appeared, in a later analysis, to be linked to common viral pathogens. Being productive about 87% or about 30% of the time was typical of most TCR beta V segments in an earlier analysis.

There were likely unrecorded immune exposures, though donors were nominally healthy when sampled. Germline CDR1 and CDR2: SNHLY and FYNNEI. This CDR3 contains 14 residues. V was pared by 5 bases and J by 7 bases, with 9 bases of the junction left unmatched. Sequencing was performed on PBMCs. This clonotype was sampled from a female donor in good health and CMV-seronegative. The chain joins TRBV2 to TRBJ2-7; 9 bases are shared with TRBD1. CDR3: CASSHGTGCLEQYF. DNA of the CDR3: TGTGCCAGCAGTCACGGGACAGGGTGTCTGGAGCAGTACTTC. Together with reference TRBV2 and TRBJ2-7, the CDR3 gives the full variable domain: EPEVTQTPSHQVTQMGQEVILRCVPISNHLYFYWYRQILGQKVEFLVSFYNNEISEKSEIFDDQFSVERPDGSNFTLKIRSTKLEDSAMYFCASSHGTGCLEQYFGPGTRLTVT.